These 28 T cell receptor beta chains were all obtained from the same sample, sequenced in a study of T-cell memory formation after mild COVID-19. TCRdb reprocessed the 5' RACE reads via MiXCR and lists one record per CDR3 protein. The profile shows more than 80,000 distinct CDR3 sequences, approximately 13% of them singletons. Sequenced input: PBMCs or a T cell subset sorted from them (not recorded which). The receptors derive from an adult woman who had mild COVID-19 (a few samples of this study predate the infection). Cell type and time point are not known.

This rearrangement joins TRBV7-8 to TRBJ1-4; 8 positions match TRBD1. Germline-derived CDR1 and CDR2 are SGHVS and FQNEAQ. The CDR3 spans 13 residues. V was pared by 6 bases and J by 8 bases, with 5 bases of the junction left unmatched. CDR3 DNA: TGTGCCAGCAGTCCCCGGGACAGGGAAAAACTGTTTTTT. This encodes CASSPRDREKLFF. The full variable domain, rest sourced from reference TRBV7-8 and TRBJ1-4, is GAGVSQSPRYKVAKRGQDVALRCDPISGHVSLFWYQQALGQGPEFLTYFQNEAQLDKSGLPSDRFFAERPEGSVSTLKIQRTQQEDSAVYLCASSPRDREKLFFGSGTQLSVL.

The CDR3 DNA reads TGTGCCAGCAGCCCTCCGGGACTAGCCGGTAATGAGCAGTTCTTC. As protein: CASSPPGLAGNEQFF. This chain connects TRBV12-3 or TRBV12-4 to TRBJ2-1; 9 bases align to TRBD2. The CDR3 has 15 residues. V was clipped by 6 bases and J by 7 bases; unmatched bases: 10.

The sample holds a few counts of this clonotype. V is TRBV7-9 and J is TRBJ2-5; maybe TRBD1 (5 bases). The V gene lost 4 bases and the J gene lost 5 bases, with 14 bases spanning the gap. Germline CDR1 reads SEHNR; CDR2 reads FQNEAQ (reference sequence). CDR3 size: 14 residues. As DNA, the CDR3 is TGTGCCAGCAGCTCCGACAGCCGTATCGAGACCCAGTACTTC. Translated, it gives CASSSDSRIETQYF.

This clonotype was seen a few times. The rearrangement joins TRBV3-1 to TRBJ2-3; D is undetermined. CDR1 is LGHDT and CDR2 is YNNKEL in the germline V gene (reference sequence). The CDR3 length is 15 residues. V was trimmed by 6 bases and J by 2 bases, leaving 15 bases between them. The CDR3 is CASSNVAANTDTQYF. CDR3 bases: TGTGCCAGCAGTAACGTAGCAGCCAACACAGATACGCAGTATTTT.

Only a few counts were recorded for this clonotype. The chain joins TRBV24-1 to TRBJ1-3; no firm D call. Per germline, CDR1 KGHDR and CDR2 SFDVKD. CDR3 length equals 13 residues. Deletions cut 3 bases from V and 4 bases from J, with 6 bases between. This chain's CDR3 is CATSDPGGNTIYF. In DNA, the CDR3 is TGTGCCACCAGTGATCCGGGCGGAAACACCATATATTTT.

This clonotype has a handful of counts. The chain combines TRBV27 with TRBJ2-7, with D possibly matching TRBD1 (6 bases). CDR3 size: 14 residues. The ends were cut back, 5 bases at V and 2 bases at J, with 13 bases in the middle. Looked up from germline, CDR1 is MNHEY and CDR2 is SMNVEV (reference sequence). This CDR3 is CASSQGQYPYEQYF. CDR3 in DNA: TGTGCCAGCAGTCAGGGACAATACCCCTACGAGCAGTACTTC.

The chain employs TRBV20-1 and TRBJ1-1; D not certain. The germline gives CDR1 DFQATT, CDR2 SNEGSKA (reference sequence). The CDR3 totals 11 residues. Trimming removed 5 bases from V and 11 bases from J, with 15 bases in between. The CDR3: CSAFPLEAAFF. The CDR3 DNA is TGCAGTGCTTTCCCCCTGGAAGCGGCTTTCTTT.

The gene calls are TRBV7-2 and TRBJ2-5; 16 bases fit TRBD2. The CDR3 covers 17 residues. CDR1 is SGHTA, CDR2 FQGNSA, per germline. V trimming: 5 bases; J trimming: 3 bases; junction bases outside the gene matches: 6. The CDR3 DNA reads as TGTGCCAGCAGCCCCCTGGGACTAGCGGGAGGGAAAGAGACCCAGTACTTC. Encoded protein: CASSPLGLAGGKETQYF.

The genes are TRBV6-2 or TRBV6-3 and TRBJ2-3; 10 bases are shared with TRBD1. The CDR3 contains 16 residues. Germline CDR1 MNHEY, CDR2 SVGEGT. The J segment lost 6 bases and the V segment lost 4 bases, leaving 10 bases of the junction unmatched. The CDR3 reads CASSFRDRGNSDTQYF. The CDR3 nucleotides read TGTGCCAGCAGTTTCCGGGACAGGGGAAATTCGGATACGCAGTATTTT.

There are a few counts of this clonotype. The chain carries TRBV25-1 and TRBJ2-5, with D unresolved. Per the germline V gene, CDR1 is MGHDK and CDR2 is SYGVNS. V shed 2 bases and J shed 5 bases, with 9 bases lying between them. The CDR3 runs 13 residues. The CDR3 sequence: CASSEELVETQYF. The CDR3 region has the DNA TGTGCCAGCAGTGAAGAGTTGGTGGAGACCCAGTACTTC.

This clonotype appeared a few times. V usage is TRBV27 and J usage is TRBJ2-7; no clear D. The CDR3 is made up of 12 amino acids. V was shortened by 7 bases and J by 9 bases, with 16 bases between the two germline ends. Germline V gene lookup returns CDR1 MNHEY and CDR2 SMNVEV (reference sequence). The CDR3 loop reads CASIEVGRRQYF. Written as DNA, the CDR3 is TGTGCCAGCATTGAAGTCGGTCGAAGGCAGTACTTC.

This clonotype was detected only a few times. The rearrangement uses TRBV7-9 and TRBJ2-1; 8 nucleotides align to TRBD2. V was pared by 1 base and J by 7 bases, with 0 bases of the junction left unmatched. Germline-derived CDR1 and CDR2 are SEHNR and FQNEAQ (reference sequence). There are 13 residues in the CDR3. The CDR3 loop is CASSLVAGNEQFF. The CDR3 DNA is TGTGCCAGCAGCTTAGTAGCGGGGAATGAGCAGTTCTTC.

A note on this clonotype: One end of the junction fails to match germline, which may point to a read error. V usage is TRBV7-3 and J usage is TRBJ2-6; maybe TRBD1 (5 bases). This CDR3 has 13 amino acids. Germline CDR1 SGHTA, CDR2 FQGTGA. Written as DNA, the CDR3 is TGTGCCAGCAGCTTAACTGGGGCCAACGTCCCGACTTTC. Its translation: CASSLTGANVPTF.

The chain combines TRBV13 with TRBJ2-1; D is perhaps TRBD1 (6 bases). The CDR3 consists of 14 residues. The V end was cut by 5 bases, the J end by 9 bases, with 17 bases between. CDR1 is PRHDT and CDR2 is FYEKMQ in the germline V gene (reference sequence). The CDR3 bases are TGTGCCAGCAGCCCTTCGACAGGAGACTTTGAGCAGTTCTTC. The encoded protein is CASSPSTGDFEQFF.

This clonotype was seen a few times. The gene calls are TRBV29-1 and TRBJ2-3, with 8 bases identical to TRBD2. V dropped 2 bases and J dropped 6; count of bases not matched to a gene: 16. The CDR3 is 17 amino acids. The germline gives CDR1 SQVTM, CDR2 ANQGSEA. The CDR3 region is CSVENSQGLGSIDTQYF. The CDR3 DNA reads as TGCAGCGTTGAAAATTCTCAGGGACTAGGGAGTATTGATACGCAGTATTTT.

V usage is TRBV11-2 and J usage is TRBJ1-1, with a possible D match to TRBD1 (5 bases). In germline, CDR1 is SGHAT, CDR2 FQNNGV. CDR3 length: 13 residues. Trimming cost V 3 bases and J 4 bases, with 9 bases left between them. CDR3 in amino acids: CASSLGVRTEAFF. The CDR3 bases are TGTGCCAGCAGCTTGGGGGTCCGCACTGAAGCTTTCTTT. Using reference TRBV11-2 and TRBJ1-1 for the parts outside the CDR3, the full variable domain is EAGVAQSPRYKIIEKRQSVAFWCNPISGHATLYWYQQILGQGPKLLIQFQNNGVVDDSQLPKDRFSAERLKGVDSTLKIQPAKLEDSAVYLCASSLGVRTEAFFGQGTRLTVV.

The chain is built from TRBV29-1 and TRBJ2-6; a possible D gene is TRBD2 (5 bases). CDR1 is SQVTM, CDR2 ANQGSEA, per germline. This CDR3 has 16 amino acids. V lost 6 bases and J 0 bases, leaving 15 bases between the germline ends. CDR3 loop: CSVTTGTSSGANVLTF. In DNA form, the CDR3 reads TGCAGCGTCACAACGGGAACTAGCTCTGGGGCCAACGTCCTGACTTTC.

This clonotype was found a few times. The V and J genes are TRBV7-2 and TRBJ2-1, with 11 bases identical to TRBD2. This CDR3 contains 13 residues. With V trimmed by 7 bases and J by 12 bases, 8 bases remained unmatched. Germline V gene data show CDR1 as SGHTA and CDR2 as FQGNSA. The CDR3 loop reads CASNLAGGKVQFF. CDR3 nucleotide sequence: TGTGCCAGCAACCTAGCGGGGGGCAAGGTGCAGTTCTTC. Together with reference TRBV7-2 and TRBJ2-1, the CDR3 gives the full variable domain: GAGVSQSPSNKVTEKGKDVELRCDPISGHTALYWYRQSLGQGLEFLIYFQGNSAPDKSGLPSDRFSAERTGGSVSTLTIQRTQQEDSAVYLCASNLAGGKVQFFGPGTRLTVL.

This clonotype was seen only a few times. The chain employs TRBV6-1 and TRBJ2-7; either TRBD1 or TRBD2 may fit D (5 bases each). CDR1 MNHNS and CDR2 SASEGT come from the germline V gene. V dropped 1 base and J dropped 3 bases, with 10 bases sitting between them. The CDR3 runs to 14 residues. CDR3 nucleotides: TGTGCCAGCAGTGAAGACAGGACTTTCTACGAGCAGTACTTC. Protein product: CASSEDRTFYEQYF.

The table lists this clonotype with a few counts. The chain is built from TRBV7-9 and TRBJ2-5, with D uncertain. The germline V gene encodes CDR1 SEHNR and CDR2 FQNEAQ (reference sequence). The germline V and J ends were trimmed by 2 bases and 4 bases, with 14 bases remaining between them. This CDR3 is built from 15 residues. CDR3: CASSLPPGHGETQYF. Here the CDR3 DNA reads TGTGCCAGCAGCTTACCCCCCGGGCATGGAGAGACCCAGTACTTC.

In its sample, this clonotype was seen many times. V and J are TRBV7-6 and TRBJ2-7; D may be TRBD1 (5 bases). This CDR3 has 14 amino acids. Germline V gene lookup returns CDR1 SGHVS and CDR2 FNYEAQ. Between the trimmed V and J ends, which lost 0 bases and 2 bases, there was a span of 8 bases. CDR3 DNA sequence: TGTGCCAGCAGCTTAGCGCAGGGAACCTACGAGCAGTACTTC. It specifies CASSLAQGTYEQYF.

J is TRBJ2-3 and V is TRBV9; 9 bases are shared with TRBD2. Germline V gives CDR1 SGDLS, CDR2 YYNGEE. This CDR3 is built from 16 residues. The junction had 12 bases not matched to a gene; V was cut back by 4 bases and J by 6 bases. The CDR3 here is CASSPEFRTSADTQYF. The CDR3 DNA is TGTGCCAGCAGCCCAGAATTCCGGACTAGCGCCGATACGCAGTATTTT.

The V call is TRBV11-2, the J call TRBJ2-4; D not resolved. This CDR3 has 15 amino acids. Per the germline V gene, CDR1 is SGHAT and CDR2 is FQNNGV. Deletions cut 5 bases from V and 1 base from J, with 12 bases between. The CDR3 protein is CASSLGLLAKNIQYF. The CDR3 nucleotides read TGTGCCAGCAGCCTGGGTTTATTGGCCAAAAACATTCAGTACTTC.

The chain carries TRBV5-1 and TRBJ1-2; 8 positions match TRBD1. V was clipped by 2 bases and J by 7 bases; unmatched bases: 19. The CDR3 sequence is 18 residues long. Germline loops: CDR1 SGHRS, CDR2 YFSETQ. The CDR3 loop is CASSFSPFLTGEGGGYTF. The CDR3 bases are TGCGCCAGCAGCTTTTCCCCTTTCCTGACAGGGGAAGGAGGTGGCTACACCTTC.

CDR3 sequence: CASSFGPVSYNSPLHF. In DNA, the CDR3 is TGTGCCAGCAGTTTCGGCCCAGTTTCCTATAATTCACCCCTCCACTTT. This chain uses TRBV12-3 or TRBV12-4 with TRBJ1-6; D gene ambiguous. The CDR3 is 16 amino acids. Trimming stripped 3 bases from V and 1 base from J, with 10 bases between.

This clonotype was found a few times. The chain has TRBV14 and TRBJ1-1; D remains unclear. Trimming cost V 3 bases and J 1 base, with 6 bases left between them. The germline V gene has CDR1 SGHDN and CDR2 FVKESK. The length of the CDR3 is 13 residues. DNA of the CDR3: TGTGCCAGCAGCCAGCCACCGAACACTGAAGCTTTCTTT. The encoded protein is CASSQPPNTEAFF.

The V and J genes are TRBV29-1 and TRBJ2-5; tentative D call: TRBD1 (6 bases). CDR3 length: 13 residues. From germline, CDR1 is SQVTM and CDR2 ANQGSEA. The V gene lost 6 bases and the J gene lost 9 bases, with 20 bases spanning the gap. DNA for the CDR3: TGCAGCGTCGAACGGCCCTCACAGGGTTCCCAGTACTTC. It codes for CSVERPSQGSQYF. The entire variable domain, with the rest obtained from reference TRBV29-1 and TRBJ2-5, is as follows: SAVISQKPSRDICQRGTSLTIQCQVDSQVTMMFWYRQQPGQSLTLIATANQGSEATYESGFVIDKFPISRPNLTFSTLTVSNMSPEDSSIYLCSVERPSQGSQYFGPGTRLLVL.

This clonotype was seen a handful of times. V is TRBV15 and J is TRBJ1-1, with 8 bases matching TRBD1. Germline CDR1 and CDR2: LNHNV and YYDKDF (reference sequence). The trim removed 3 bases at V and 3 bases at J, leaving 9 bases unmatched. CDR3 length: 16 residues. CDR3 amino acids: CATSRESLDRDTEAFF. In DNA, the CDR3 is TGTGCCACCAGCAGGGAATCCTTGGACAGGGACACTGAAGCTTTCTTT.